This TCR beta chain was sequenced for a study of cytomegalovirus exposure and HLA in healthy donors. The CDR3 runs 17 residues. Germline lookup yields CDR1 MGHRA and CDR2 YSYEKL. The V and J ends lost 1 base and 1 base respectively, with 15 bases between them. PCR involved 60 Vbeta and 13 Jbeta primers. Using immunoSEQ multiplex PCR, the repertoire was profiled, and TCRdb retains in-frame clones only, with some absent. The table records approximately 100,000 clones, 65% to 75% of them present only once. To note about this clone: Its specificity is not known.

Those who donated were healthy bone marrow donors. Broader study findings: Common viral pathogens seemed to be connected with several of the most significant clusters, according to a later analysis. TCR association rates varied by HLA locus in a later analysis, with DRB1 highest and HLA-C lowest. In a later analysis, most CMV-associated TCR beta chains appeared HLA-restricted.

The chain employs TRBV4-1 and TRBJ2-3, with D possibly being TRBD2 (5 bases). Sequencing was performed on PBMCs. This TCR was recovered from a young woman in good health and CMV-seropositive. The CDR3 sequence: CASSQGAFSARTDTQYF. CDR3 bases: TGCGCCAGCAGCCAAGGGGCCTTTAGCGCACGCACAGATACGCAGTATTTT.